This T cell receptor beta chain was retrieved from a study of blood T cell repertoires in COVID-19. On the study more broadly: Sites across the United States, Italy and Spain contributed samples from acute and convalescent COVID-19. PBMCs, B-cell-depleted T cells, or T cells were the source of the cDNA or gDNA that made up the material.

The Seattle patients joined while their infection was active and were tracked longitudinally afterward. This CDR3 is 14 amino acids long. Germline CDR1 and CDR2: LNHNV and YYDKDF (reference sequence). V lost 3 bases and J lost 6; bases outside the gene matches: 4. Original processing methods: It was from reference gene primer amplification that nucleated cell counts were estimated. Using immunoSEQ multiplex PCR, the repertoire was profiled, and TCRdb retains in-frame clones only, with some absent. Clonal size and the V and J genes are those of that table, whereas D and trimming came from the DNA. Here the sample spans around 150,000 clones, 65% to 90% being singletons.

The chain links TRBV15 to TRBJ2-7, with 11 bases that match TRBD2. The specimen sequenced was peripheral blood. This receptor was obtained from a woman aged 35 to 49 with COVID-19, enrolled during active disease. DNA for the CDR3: TGTGCCACCAGCAGTAAACTAGCGGGAGCCGAGCAGTACTTC. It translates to CATSSKLAGAEQYF. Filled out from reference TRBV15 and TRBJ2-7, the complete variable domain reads DAMVIQNPRYQVTQFGKPVTLSCSQTLNHNVMYWYQQKSSQAPKLLFHYYDKDFNNEADTPDNFQSRRPNTSFCFLDIRSPGLGDTAMYLCATSSKLAGAEQYFGPGTRLTVT.